The rows below give T cell receptor beta chains drawn from one sample of a study of T cells in localized non-small cell lung cancer. Clones were sequenced by immunoSEQ multiplex PCR, and TCRdb holds only the in-frame ones, with some missing. The sample contains 1,500 to 2,000 clones, roughly 28% of which appear only once. Here the sequenced sample was normal lung tissue next to the tumor, taken before any cancer treatment. These receptors came from a woman aged 35 to 75 with stage III lung adenocarcinoma. Each CDR3 is given with its conserved first and last residue. A D gene is named only where the DNA matches it firmly. Expanded clones are given a class, and other clones once, few, many or no size at all.

d_gene,abundance,j_gene,v_gene,CDR3nt,CDR3aa
-,-,TRBJ2-7,TRBV11-3,TGTGCCAGCAGCCCCAGGGGCAGCTCCTACGAGCAGTACTTC,CASSPRGSSYEQYF
TRBD1,few,TRBJ1-1,TRBV5-1,TGCGCCAGCAGCTTACTCGCAGGGGGCGAAACTGAAGCTTTCTTT,CASSLLAGGETEAFF
TRBD1,medium-sized,TRBJ2-7,TRBV9,TGTGCCAGCAGTGCGACAGGGATGGGCTACGAGCAGTACTTC,CASSATGMGYEQYF
-,-,TRBJ2-5,TRBV1,TGCGCCAGCTCACGGACAGGGACGGAGACCCAGTACTTC,CASSRTGTETQYF
TRBD2,few,TRBJ2-7,TRBV29-1,TGCAGCTGTGGGACTAGCGGGGGAGACGAGCAGTACTTC,CSCGTSGGDEQYF
-,-,TRBJ1-1,TRBV30,TGTGCCTGGAGCGAACAGGAGGAAGCTTTCTTT,CAWSEQEEAFF
-,-,TRBJ1-6,TRBV10-2,TGCGCCAGCAGGGCAAACAACAGGGATCGAAATTCACCCCTCCACTTT,CASRANNRDRNSPLHF
-,-,TRBJ1-4,TRBV30,TGTGCCGCTGGGGGGACGGGGAATGAAAAACTGTTTTTT,CAAGGTGNEKLFF
-,few,TRBJ1-4,TRBV1,TGCGCCAGCAGCTTGACAGGGGGCGAGGTAACTAATGAAAAACTGTTTTTT,CASSLTGGEVTNEKLFF
TRBD1,few,TRBJ2-7,TRBV6-8,TGTGCCAGCAGTGGGACAGCAGTCGGGCAGTACTTC,CASSGTAVGQYF
-,-,TRBJ2-7,TRBV6-7,TGTGCCATCAGGGACGGTTACGAGCAGTACTTC,CAIRDGYEQYF
TRBD2,few,TRBJ2-7,TRBV19,TGTGCCAGTAGGCCAACTAGCGGGAGTCCCGAGCAGTACTTC,CASRPTSGSPEQYF
TRBD1,-,TRBJ2-7,TRBV11-3,TGTGCCAGCAGCTTGGACGGGACAGGGCGCGAGCAGTACTTC,CASSLDGTGREQYF
TRBD2,-,TRBJ2-7,TRBV11-3,TGTGCCAGCAGCCTCGAACGGACTAGCAGCGTCTACGAGCAGTACTTC,CASSLERTSSVYEQYF
-,-,TRBJ1-5,TRBV19,TGTGCCAGTAGTAGCCCGACGGGCAATCAGCCCCAGCATTTT,CASSSPTGNQPQHF
-,-,TRBJ1-6,TRBV11-3,TGTGCCAGCAGCCACGGGGAGGGAAGGAGTTATTCACCCCTCCACTTT,CASSHGEGRSYSPLHF
-,-,TRBJ1-2,TRBV9,TGTGCCAGCAGCGGGGTCCTGGGTGGTGGCTACACCTTC,CASSGVLGGGYTF
TRBD1,few,TRBJ1-1,TRBV19,TGTGCCAGTAGTATAACAGGGGGGGGCACTGAAGCTTTCTTT,CASSITGGGTEAFF
-,few,TRBJ1-5,TRBV7-1,TGTGCCAGGCCTTGGAGCCCCTATCAGCCCCAGCATTTT,CARPWSPYQPQHF
TRBD2,few,TRBJ2-7,TRBV11-3,TGTGCCAGCAGGGTAGCGGGAGTTAAGGAGGAGCAGTACTTC,CASRVAGVKEEQYF
TRBD2,-,TRBJ2-1,TRBV5-1,TGCGCCAGCAGCTTACTAACTAGCGGTCTATACAATGAGCAGTTCTTC,CASSLLTSGLYNEQFF
TRBD2,few,TRBJ2-3,TRBV6-8,TGTGCCAGCAGTGACTCTAAAGCGGGGAGCACAGATACGCAGTATTTT,CASSDSKAGSTDTQYF
-,-,TRBJ2-2,TRBV6-7,TGTGCCAGTTACCCCAGGGGCAACACCGGGGAGCTGTTTTTT,CASYPRGNTGELFF
-,-,TRBJ2-5,TRBV28,TGTGCCAGCAGCACTACAGGGTTGTACCAAGAGACCCAGTACTTC,CASSTTGLYQETQYF
TRBD1,few,TRBJ1-2,TRBV11-3,TGTGCCAGCAGCTTAGGGAACAGGGGAGGCTATGGCTACACCTTC,CASSLGNRGGYGYTF
-,-,TRBJ2-3,TRBV6-8,TGTGCCAGCAGTAGGGGGGAGTCAGATACGCAGTATTTT,CASSRGESDTQYF
-,few,TRBJ1-2,TRBV6-8,TGTGCCAGCAGGACGACGGGTGAAGGCTATGGCTACACCTTC,CASRTTGEGYGYTF
-,-,TRBJ2-5,TRBV18,TGTGCCAGTGGGCCGAGCAAAGAGACCCAGTACTTC,CASGPSKETQYF
-,medium-sized,TRBJ1-5,TRBV28,TGTGCCAGCAGCCCGATAAATCAGCCCCAGCATTTT,CASSPINQPQHF
TRBD2,few,TRBJ2-1,TRBV11-3,TGTGCCAGCAGCTTGTCGACTAGCGGGAACGTGAATGAGCAGTTCTTC,CASSLSTSGNVNEQFF
-,-,TRBJ1-1,TRBV11-3,TGTGCCAGCAGCTTGGGAGGTCCTAGGAACACTGAAGCTTTCTTT,CASSLGGPRNTEAFF
-,-,TRBJ2-5,TRBV4-1,TGCGCCAGCAGCCGCGGGACGGTTGGGGGCAACCAGTACTTC,CASSRGTVGGNQYF
TRBD1,few,TRBJ1-3,TRBV11-3,TGTGCCAGCAGCTCACACGGACAGGGTGGTGGAAACACCATATATTTT,CASSSHGQGGGNTIYF
TRBD2,large,TRBJ2-5,TRBV6-8,TGTGCCACCCCTGGCGGGGGGGTGGAGACCCAGTACTTC,CATPGGGVETQYF
TRBD1,-,TRBJ2-5,TRBV6-8,TGTGCCAGCAGTGTTGGAGGACAGGTAGAGACCCAGTACTTC,CASSVGGQVETQYF
TRBD1,few,TRBJ1-1,TRBV6-7,TGTGCCAGCAGTTCACAGGGGTGGACTTTCTTT,CASSSQGWTFF
-,few,TRBJ1-5,TRBV11-3,TGTGCCAGCAGCTATACCGTAAATAGCAATCAGCCCCAGCATTTT,CASSYTVNSNQPQHF
-,few,TRBJ1-1,TRBV19,TGTGCCACCCGCTCGGGAACCGAGGGGGAAGCTTTCTTT,CATRSGTEGEAFF
-,-,TRBJ2-2,TRBV19,TGTGCCAGTAGTATAGACTTTTCCGGGGAGCTGTTTTTT,CASSIDFSGELFF
-,-,TRBJ1-4,TRBV28,TGTGCCAGCAGCCAGGGAAATGAAAAACTGTTTTTT,CASSQGNEKLFF
-,-,TRBJ1-4,TRBV30,TGTGCCTGGAGTGAGGAAACTGAAAAACTGTTTTTT,CAWSEETEKLFF
-,-,TRBJ2-3,TRBV30,TGTGCCTGGAGCTGGGGGGGGGCGAGAGATACGCAGTATTTT,CAWSWGGARDTQYF